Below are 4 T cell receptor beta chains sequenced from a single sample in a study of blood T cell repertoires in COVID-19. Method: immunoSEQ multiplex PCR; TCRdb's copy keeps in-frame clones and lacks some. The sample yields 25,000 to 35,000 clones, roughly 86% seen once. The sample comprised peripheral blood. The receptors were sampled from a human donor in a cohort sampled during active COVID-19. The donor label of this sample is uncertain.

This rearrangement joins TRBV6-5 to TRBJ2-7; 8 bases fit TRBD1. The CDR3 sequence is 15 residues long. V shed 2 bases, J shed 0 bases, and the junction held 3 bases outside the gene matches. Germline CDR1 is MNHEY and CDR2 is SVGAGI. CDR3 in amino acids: CASSYGDRISYEQYF. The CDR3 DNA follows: TGTGCCAGCAGTTACGGGGACAGGATCTCCTACGAGCAGTACTTC.

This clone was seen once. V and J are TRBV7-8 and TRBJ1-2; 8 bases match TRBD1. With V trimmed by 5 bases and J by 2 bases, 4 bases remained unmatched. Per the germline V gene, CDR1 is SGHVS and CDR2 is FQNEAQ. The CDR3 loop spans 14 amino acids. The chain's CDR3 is CASSPDRANYGYTF. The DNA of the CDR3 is TGTGCCAGCAGCCCGGACAGGGCGAACTATGGCTACACCTTC.

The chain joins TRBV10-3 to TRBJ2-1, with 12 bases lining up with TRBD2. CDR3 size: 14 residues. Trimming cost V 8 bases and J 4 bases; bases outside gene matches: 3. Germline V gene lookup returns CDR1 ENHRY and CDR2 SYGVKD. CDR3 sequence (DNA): TGTGCCATCGGACTAGCGGGGAAATACAATGAGCAGTTCTTC. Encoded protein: CAIGLAGKYNEQFF.

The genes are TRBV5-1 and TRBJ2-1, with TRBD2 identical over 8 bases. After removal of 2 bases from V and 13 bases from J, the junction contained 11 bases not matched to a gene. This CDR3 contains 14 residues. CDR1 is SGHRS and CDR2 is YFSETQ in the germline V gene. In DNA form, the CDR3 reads TGCGCCAGCAGCTTAGATAGCGGGAAGGGGGAACAGTTCTTC. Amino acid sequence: CASSLDSGKGEQFF.